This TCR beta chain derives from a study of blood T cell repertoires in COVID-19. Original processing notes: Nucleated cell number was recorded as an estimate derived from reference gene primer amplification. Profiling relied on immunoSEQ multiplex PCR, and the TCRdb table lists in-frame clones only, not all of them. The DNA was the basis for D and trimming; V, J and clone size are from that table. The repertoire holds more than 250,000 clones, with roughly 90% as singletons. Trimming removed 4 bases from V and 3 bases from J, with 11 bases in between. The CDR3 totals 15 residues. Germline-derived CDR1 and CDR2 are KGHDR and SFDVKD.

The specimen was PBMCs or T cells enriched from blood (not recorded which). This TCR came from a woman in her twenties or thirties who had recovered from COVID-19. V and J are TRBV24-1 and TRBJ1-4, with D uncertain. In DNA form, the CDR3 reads TGTGCCACCAGTGAAGGAGGAATGGCTAATGAAAAACTGTTTTTT. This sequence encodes CATSEGGMANEKLFF.